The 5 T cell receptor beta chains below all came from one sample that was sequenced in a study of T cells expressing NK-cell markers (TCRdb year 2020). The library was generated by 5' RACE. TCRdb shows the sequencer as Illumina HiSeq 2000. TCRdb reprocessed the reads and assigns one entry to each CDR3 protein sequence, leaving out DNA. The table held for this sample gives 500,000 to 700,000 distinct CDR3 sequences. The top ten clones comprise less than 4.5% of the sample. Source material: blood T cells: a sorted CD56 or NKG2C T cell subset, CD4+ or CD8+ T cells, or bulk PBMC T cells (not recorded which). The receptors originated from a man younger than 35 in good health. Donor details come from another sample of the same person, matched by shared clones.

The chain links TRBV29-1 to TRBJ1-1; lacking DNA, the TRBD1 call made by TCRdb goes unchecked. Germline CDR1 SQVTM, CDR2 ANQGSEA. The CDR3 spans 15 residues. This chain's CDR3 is CSVAHRLKGDTEAFF.

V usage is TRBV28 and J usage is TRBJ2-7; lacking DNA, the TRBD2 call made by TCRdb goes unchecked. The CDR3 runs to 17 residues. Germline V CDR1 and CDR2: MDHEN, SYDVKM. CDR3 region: CASSLERAGTSRYEQYF.

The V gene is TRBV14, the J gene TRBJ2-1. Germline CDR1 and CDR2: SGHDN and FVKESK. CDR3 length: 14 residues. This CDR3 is CASSQVQGKNEQFF.

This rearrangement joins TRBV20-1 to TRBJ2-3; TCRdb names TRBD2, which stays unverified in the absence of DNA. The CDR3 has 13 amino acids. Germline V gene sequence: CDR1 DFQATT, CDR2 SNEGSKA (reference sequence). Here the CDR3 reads CSASALAGATQYF.

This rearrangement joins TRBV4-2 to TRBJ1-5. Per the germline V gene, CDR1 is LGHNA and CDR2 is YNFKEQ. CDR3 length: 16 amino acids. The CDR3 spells CASSQDFASAPRPQHF.